A single T cell receptor beta chain is shown here with its context. What this receptor recognizes is not known. No much larger clone exists at a distance of one base, and base qualities are not known. In the paper's terms, the time point label means: about 28 days (+/-7) after the second vaccine dose. AZD1222 recipients given second doses at about 4 weeks or at about 12 weeks were pooled, since spike-specific TCR depth and breadth were not found to differ between the two schedules. Samples from vaccinated people were obtained from the UK trials COV001 and COV002, which included a single-blind randomized controlled phase 2/3 trial of AZD1222 (ChAdOx1 nCoV-19) in healthy adults. Trial participant PBMC samples were collected at day 0 and day 28 after the second dose for TCRbeta chain sequencing. This sample stems from a study of T cell responses to AZD1222 COVID-19 vaccine (dated by TCRdb to about 2021). In terms of the full investigation: A total of just over 230 trial participants underwent TCR sequencing, of whom nearly 210 had received two doses of AZD1222 and 26 had received two doses of the MenACWY control vaccine. Enrollment into the trials was organized by age into subgroups of 18-55, 56-69 and 70-plus years, and those subgroups contained roughly 140, 27 and 60 TCR-sequenced participants, respectively.

The CDR3 regions of human TCRbeta chains were subjected to immunosequencing. As for how the authors treated the data: Repertoire TCRs were checked for matches against a reference library of SARS-CoV-2-specific TCRs that had been generated using the MIRA antigen-specificity platform. Breadth meant the fraction of unique TCRs that were SARS-CoV-2-associated, whereas depth meant the fraction of total T cells that were SARS-CoV-2-associated. Using the MIRA data, every spike-specific TCR was mapped to the spike region that the TCR reacted to and assigned to either a CD4 or a CD8 class. Log10-transformed breadth and depth values were compared by one-way ANOVA with Sidak's multiple comparisons tests. TCRdb mirrors the immuneACCESS table, restricted to in-frame sequences. Some clones are absent from its copies; in checked studies, under half trace to an unresolved V gene, and the reason for the others is unknown. The V and J calls and clone size are taken from that table; D and trimming were inferred from the DNA. This sample lists tens of thousands of clones; around 80% were detected once. Of the sample, roughly an eighth is held by the ten largest clones.

Broad study findings and their caveats: Only five to seven AZD1222 recipients were SARS-CoV-2 seropositive at baseline, limiting conclusions about previously exposed vaccinees. Most participants were white British and females outnumbered males, and the authors suggested that clonal diversity may have been underestimated. The whole spike protein was spanned by vaccine-associated CD4 TCRs, and dominant responses were seen in regions 160-218 and 743-854. Epitopes outside the regions mutated in the B.1.351 and B.1.1.7 variants were reportedly recognized by nearly half of the unique spike-specific TCRs. Because no samples from the day 14 peak response were available, repertoires could be characterized only after the peak T cell response. In the small 56-69-year group, the increase in depth fell short of significance, most likely because of low power. A significant rise in spike-specific TCR breadth and depth was observed after two AZD1222 doses relative to day 0 and relative to MenACWY recipients.

The V and J ends are trimmed by 6 bases and 5 bases, leaving 10 bases between them. Taken from cysteine to phenylalanine, the CDR3 has 12 residues. The entry retains the CDR3 DNA only, 36 bases that are in frame from base 1. The germline V gene encodes CDR1 MNHNY and CDR2 SVGAGI (reference sequence). The clonotype comes from an adult who received the AZD1222 COVID-19 vaccine. The rearranged segments are TRBV6-6 and TRBJ2-5; TRBD1 is possibly the D segment (6 matching bases). The sequencing used peripheral blood, collected 28 days after the second AZD1222 dose. For the CDR3, the sequence is CASSQRGETQYF. In nucleotides, the sequence is TGTGCCAGCAGCCAAAGGGGGGAGACCCAGTACTTC.